This TCR beta chain was sequenced for a study of preoperative IRX-2 immunotherapy in early breast cancer. Sequencing was performed with immunoSEQ multiplex PCR; in TCRdb, only in-frame clones are kept and a portion is missing. The data contain more than 950 clones, around 75% of them singletons. V dropped 1 base and J dropped 4 bases, with 10 bases sitting between them. The germline CDR1 and CDR2 sequences are MNHNS and SASEGT. The CDR3 consists of 15 residues. This clone turned up a few times. The sample's treatment: preoperative locoregional IRX-2 cytokine immunotherapy. Preoperative locoregional IRX-2 cytokine immunotherapy was tested in the phase Ib source study.

The rearrangement uses TRBV6-1 and TRBJ1-4; no clear D. The input for sequencing was tumor tissue, taken after IRX-2 immunotherapy. This TCR came from a human donor with breast cancer. CDR3 nucleotide sequence: TGTGCCAGCAGTGAAGGATCACGCGGTAATGAAAAACTGTTTTTT. It codes for CASSEGSRGNEKLFF.